This T cell receptor (beta chain) was sequenced during a study of OX40 agonist ivuxolimab in advanced cancers. Assay: immunoSEQ multiplex PCR; the TCRdb copy retains only in-frame clones and omits some. Of tens of thousands of clones in the sample, roughly 84% are singletons; the top ten hold 4.5% to 5.5%. Germline CDR1 is SEHNR and CDR2 is FQNEAQ (reference sequence). The J segment lost 4 bases and the V segment lost 11 bases, leaving 5 bases of the junction unmatched. The CDR3 totals 12 residues. This clone has just a few counts. Its antigen is unknown. Findings of the study overall: Relatively little clonal expansion, among the lowest observed, appeared in partial responders at 0.1-3.0 mg/kg.

The receptor comes from an adult with an advanced solid tumor such as melanoma, head and neck, liver or kidney cancer. This chain connects TRBV7-9 to TRBJ1-5; 7 bases map to TRBD1. The source material was CD4+ or CD8+ T cells sorted from blood, sampled in a trial of the OX40 agonist ivuxolimab. DNA of the CDR3: TGTGCCTCCGGGACAGAAAATCAGCCCCAGCATTTT. Translation gives CASGTENQPQHF.